This entry is about one T cell receptor (beta chain). This record comes from a study of T cell changes during pregnancy in multiple sclerosis. Trimming shortened V by 3 bases and J by 5 bases, and 5 bases separated the two germline ends. Germline CDR1 reads KGHSH; CDR2 reads LQKENI. The CDR3 consists of 12 residues. Clones were read by immunoSEQ multiplex PCR, and TCRdb kept only the in-frame ones, dropping some. Of about 46,000 clones in the sample, 94% were seen once. Sequences were derived from CD8+ T cells from peripheral blood mononuclear cells, sampled in the first trimester of pregnancy. This receptor was taken from a female donor with multiple sclerosis, enrolled in a pregnancy study. The chain is built from TRBV18 and TRBJ1-5; D not certain. In nucleotides, the CDR3 is TGTGCCAGCTCACCCCCCGATCAGCCCCAGCATTTT. Translated: CASSPPDQPQHF. Complete variable domain (other parts from reference TRBV18 and TRBJ1-5): NAGVMQNPRHLVRRRGQEARLRCSPMKGHSHVYWYRQLPEEGLKFMVYLQKENIIDESGMPKERFSAEFPKEGPSILRIQQVVRGDSAAYFCASSPPDQPQHFGDGTRLSIL.